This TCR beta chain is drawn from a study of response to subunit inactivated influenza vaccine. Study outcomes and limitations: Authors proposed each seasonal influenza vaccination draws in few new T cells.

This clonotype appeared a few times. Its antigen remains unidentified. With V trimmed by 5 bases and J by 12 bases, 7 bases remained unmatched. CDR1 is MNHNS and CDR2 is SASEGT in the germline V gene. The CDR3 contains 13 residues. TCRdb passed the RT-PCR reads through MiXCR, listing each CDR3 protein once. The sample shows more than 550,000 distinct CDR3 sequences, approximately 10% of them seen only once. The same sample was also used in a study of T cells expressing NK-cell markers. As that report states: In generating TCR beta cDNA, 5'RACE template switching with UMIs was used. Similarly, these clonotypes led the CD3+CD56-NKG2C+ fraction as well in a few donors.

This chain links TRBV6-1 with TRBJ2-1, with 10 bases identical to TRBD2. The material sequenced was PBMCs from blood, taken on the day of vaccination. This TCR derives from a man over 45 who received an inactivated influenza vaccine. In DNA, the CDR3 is TGTGCCAGCAGTAAAATCTCTAGCGGGGGGCAGTTCTTC. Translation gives CASSKISSGGQFF.